The entry below describes one T cell receptor (beta chain). Its antigen is undetermined. This specimen belongs to a study of CD8+CD57+ T cells in acquired aplastic anemia. The wider study: An average of roughly 3 ug of DNA was obtained from sorted CD4+ and CD8+ cells.

Profiling of TCR beta VDJ combinations and CDR3 sequences used genomic DNA as template. MiXCR, run by TCRdb on the reads, gives a single entry per CDR3 protein. Altogether hundreds of thousands of distinct CDR3 sequences are present, roughly 50% being singletons, with the ten largest covering around 7.6%. The CDR3 has 19 residues. Germline V gene lookup returns CDR1 GTSNPN and CDR2 SVGIG (reference sequence). V trimming: 3 bases; J trimming: 9 bases; junction bases outside the gene matches: 25. Notes on the study in general: The study identified 25 to 30 CD8+ CDR3 sequences shared by patients and controls.

The sequence was collected from a human donor with severe aplastic anemia or a healthy control (not recorded which). The sequenced sample consisted of sorted CD4+, CD8+, or CD8+CD57+ T cells (not recorded which) from PBMCs. This sequence joins TRBV30 and TRBJ2-7; TRBD2 matches 11 bases. The CDR3 nucleotides read TGTGCCTGGAGCCCCCTCGTAACTAGCGGGGGCCAGAGCCCCCACGGGCAGTACTTC. The encoded protein is CAWSPLVTSGGQSPHGQYF.